These T cell receptor beta chains were read from a single sample in a study of naive and memory T cell subsets. TCRdb re-derived calls from the UMI-ligation and nested PCR reads in MiXCR, one entry per CDR3 protein. Of 98,000 or so distinct CDR3 sequences in the sample, about 11% were seen once. The sample taken for sequencing was naive CD4+ T cells from blood. The source is a human donor in good health. Each CDR3 is given with its conserved first and last residue. The D gene is left open where the match is weak. Only part of the rows carry a size: once, few, many, or a class if the clone is expanded.

j_call | v_call | clone_size | d_call | cdr3_length | cdr3_nt | cdr3_aa
TRBJ1-3 | TRBV5-1 | few | NA | 17 | TGCGCCAGCAGCATTCTTAAAGTTCTGGAGTCTGGAAACACCATATATTTT | CASSILKVLESGNTIYF
TRBJ1-1 | TRBV29-1 | few | NA | 14 | TGCAGCGCCCTCCCGACAAGAATGAACACTGAAGCTTTCTTT | CSALPTRMNTEAFF
TRBJ1-5 | TRBV29-1 | few | TRBD1 | 13 | TGCAGCGCCCGGACAGGGTCCAATCAGCCCCAGCATTTT | CSARTGSNQPQHF
TRBJ2-6 | TRBV6-2/TRBV6-3 | few | TRBD1 | 15 | TGTGCCAGCAGTCGACAGGGCGCTGGGGCCAACGTCCTGACTTTC | CASSRQGAGANVLTF
TRBJ2-4 | TRBV20-1 | many | NA | 16 | TGCAGTGCTACGGAGAGGTTTAGCGGAGCCAAAAACATTCAGTACTTC | CSATERFSGAKNIQYF
TRBJ1-5 | TRBV28 | few | TRBD1 | 14 | TGTGCCAGCAGCCTTACAGGGGCCAGGCAGCCCCAGCATTTT | CASSLTGARQPQHF
TRBJ1-6 | TRBV20-1 | many | NA | 14 | TGCAGTGCTGCGGTCCGGACGACCGGTTCACCCCTCCACTTT | CSAAVRTTGSPLHF
TRBJ1-1 | TRBV12-3/TRBV12-4 | NA | TRBD1 | 13 | TGTGCCAGCAGCAGGGGGGTGAACACTGAAGCTTTCTTT | CASSRGVNTEAFF
TRBJ2-7 | TRBV14 | few | TRBD2 | 19 | TGTGCCAGCAGCCCCCTGCTAGCGGGATCGGAGAAAAGCTCCTACGAGCAGTACTTC | CASSPLLAGSEKSSYEQYF
TRBJ2-1 | TRBV7-9 | many | TRBD2 | 15 | TGTGCCAGCAGCCTCGGGACTAGCGGGAGGGTTGAGCAGTTCTTC | CASSLGTSGRVEQFF
TRBJ1-4 | TRBV7-2 | NA | NA | 15 | TGTGCCAGCAGCTTAGTGGCGGGGGCTGGTGAAAAACTGTTTTTT | CASSLVAGAGEKLFF
TRBJ1-6 | TRBV5-5 | NA | NA | 14 | TGTGCCAGCAGCTTACCCGGGTATAATTCACCCCTCCACTTT | CASSLPGYNSPLHF
TRBJ1-2 | TRBV2 | few | NA | 15 | TGTGCCAGCAGTGTGGGTGGCCGGCCAGACTATGGCTACACCTTC | CASSVGGRPDYGYTF
TRBJ1-4 | TRBV2 | few | NA | 15 | TGTGCCAGCAGGGAGGGCGCCTTGGATTTTTATGGGCTGTTTTTT | CASREGALDFYGLFF
TRBJ2-7 | TRBV6-2/TRBV6-3 | NA | NA | 14 | TGTGCCAGCCGAATCCCGGGACTTGGGTTCCAGCAGTACTTC | CASRIPGLGFQQYF
TRBJ2-1 | TRBV24-1 | NA | TRBD2 | 16 | TGTGCCACCAGTGACGCACTAGCGTCCACCTACAATGAGCAGTTCTTC | CATSDALASTYNEQFF
TRBJ1-6 | TRBV25-1 | many | TRBD1 | 14 | TGTGCCAGCGCCGGGACAGGGGTGGGTTCACCCCTCCACTTT | CASAGTGVGSPLHF
TRBJ2-3 | TRBV20-1 | few | TRBD2 | 17 | TGCAGTGCTAGAGCGAGCGGGGGGGGGGGTCGGTTAGATACGCAGTATTTT | CSARASGGGGRLDTQYF